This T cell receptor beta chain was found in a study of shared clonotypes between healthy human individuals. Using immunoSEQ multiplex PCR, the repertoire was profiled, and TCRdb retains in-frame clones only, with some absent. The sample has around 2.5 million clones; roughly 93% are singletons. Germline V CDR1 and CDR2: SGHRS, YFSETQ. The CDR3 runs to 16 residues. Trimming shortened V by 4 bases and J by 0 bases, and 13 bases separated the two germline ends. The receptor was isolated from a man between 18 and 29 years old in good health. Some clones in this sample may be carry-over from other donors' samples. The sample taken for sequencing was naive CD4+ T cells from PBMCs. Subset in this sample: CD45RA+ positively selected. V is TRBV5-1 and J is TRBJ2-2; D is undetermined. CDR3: CASSPSAATNTGELFF. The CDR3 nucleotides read TGCGCCAGCAGCCCCTCTGCGGCGACGAACACCGGGGAGCTGTTTTTT.